This TCR beta chain originates from a study of T-cell reconstitution after alpha-beta-depleted transplantation in children. Study observations and caveats: Surviving recipient T cells and thymic progenitors underlay high day-60 TCRbeta diversity in some patients.

For TCRbeta, the library was prepared with unique molecular identifiers. TCRdb passed the PCR reads through MiXCR, listing each CDR3 protein once. The repertoire includes about 980,000 distinct CDR3 sequences, about 30% of them detected once, and roughly 28% sits in the top ten. This clonotype was counted once. As yet, its antigen is unknown. The specimen was PBMCs, mostly from graft donor cells, collected 360 days after TCRalphabeta/CD19-depleted stem cell transplant. The sequence came from a boy less than two years old who had a stem cell transplant for SCID, so the T cells may come from the graft donor.

The CDR3 DNA reads TGCGCCAGCAGCTTGGCCGGTCTTGGGAGCGGGGAGCTGTTTTTT. It codes for CASSLAGLGSGELFF. This chain joins TRBV5-1 and TRBJ2-2; possibly TRBD2 for D (5 bases). This CDR3 spans 15 amino acids. V was cut by 0 bases and J by 7 bases, with 13 bases left in between. Germline loops: CDR1 SGHRS, CDR2 YFSETQ.